This TCR beta chain was recorded in a study of shared clonotypes between healthy human individuals (TCRdb year 2020). With respect to the entire study: The cohort included three men and a couple of women between 18 and 49 years of age. For each donor, three plates each were used for CD4 naive and CD4 memory, two plates were used for CD8 naive, and one plate was used for CD8 memory. The study deeply sequenced blood TCR repertoires of about 5 healthy adults to estimate repertoire size and the extent of clonotype sharing between individuals. Different laboratories and diverse techniques were used to prepare libraries and sequence TCR repertoires, to increase sequencing depth and limit assay-specific biases. Between about 0.8 and 9 billion PBMCs per donor were obtained by leukapheresis. Overall study outcomes, separate from this receptor: Pairwise subsampling led to the expectation that sequencing depth would affect the degree of clonotype sharing among donors. Compared with non-shared clonotypes, clonotypes shared by all four sorted-subset donors had higher generation probabilities. Sampling was restricted to blood, and TCR repertoires in tissues likely differ from the TCR repertoires found in blood. Sharing across several donors was observed for around 5% of naive CD4, over 3% of naive CD8, over 2% of memory CD4, and roughly 0.4% of memory CD8 clonotypes. The small number of donors limited the genetic and exposure-history diversity represented. Even with the large sequencing depth, rarefaction of the sorted-subset datasets indicated that sequencing was incomplete. Naive subsets generally had larger estimated clonotype richness than memory subsets did.

Remarks on this clone: Its antigen is currently not known. It has no much larger one-base neighbor in the sample; base qualities were not kept.

TCR CDR3 regions were amplified from genomic DNA by multiplex PCR using the deep immunoSEQ assay. Genomic DNA extracted from each cell subset was distributed evenly over all wells of several immunoSEQ 96-well plates, and each plate served as one replicate. Each replicate PCR for sorted subsets received roughly 200 ng genomic DNA, equal to around 32,000 T cell genomes. Purified libraries were quantified with a Qubit 3.0 fluorometer, sized on a Bioanalyzer 2100, and re-quantified with the KAPA Library Quantification kit. Each immunoSEQ 96-well plate was sequenced on its own single-read 150-cycle Illumina NextSeq 550 flow cell. Turning to the authors' computational methods: The immunoSEQ output contained only junctional sequences without quality scores, so filtering could not match that applied to full-length reads. Sequences were annotated with PyIR, a Python wrapper for IgBLAST v1.9, and V/J genes and CDR3 were assigned using IMGT germline references. Reads were filtered out if the reads had weak V/J assignments (E-value above 1e-6), no CDR3, stop codons, out-of-frame junctions, or ambiguous translated residues. V3J clonotypes were defined as sequences sharing an identical inferred V gene, J gene, and CDR3 amino acid sequence. To compute the percentage overlap between repertoires, the number of shared unique clonotypes was divided by the size of the smaller repertoire. RTK rarefaction, the Chao1 estimator, and Recon v2.1 estimates of unobserved clonotypes were used to assess repertoire richness. For all TCRbeta clonotypes obtained by the gDNA method from a few donors, generation probabilities were computed with OLGA. In TCRdb, the immuneACCESS table is reduced to in-frame sequences with V and J assigned. These tables do not hold every clone; where another copy was compared, an unresolved V gene accounts for under half, and the others remain unexplained. V and J calls and clone size are copied from that table; D and trimming were computed from the DNA. The sample profile shows 1.4 million or so clones; just under 99% of them were found once. Around 0.38% of the sample belongs to the ten largest clones.

Healthy HIV-negative adults with no recently reported acute infections or vaccinations were included as donors. Every donor was a Caucasian adult residing in Nashville, Tennessee, USA. Magnetic negative selection was used to enrich CD4+ T cells, after which naive cells were positively selected on CD45RA and the negative fraction became the memory subset. After blood collection by leukapheresis, PBMCs were isolated using Ficoll-Histopaque density gradient centrifugation and then cryopreserved in the vapor phase of liquid nitrogen. Analytical flow cytometry was used to check the purity and quantity of every magnetically sorted T cell population. Genomic DNA was isolated from every sorted fraction and measured by UV absorbance on a Nanodrop 2000c. What was sequenced was naive CD4+ T cells sorted from blood. The intended sense of this specimen's cell subset or site label: CD45RA+ positively selected. This TCR was sampled from a young man in good health.

CDR3 reads: CASSVGTPTSYEQYF. The DNA sequence is as follows: TGTGCCAGCAGTGTCGGGACCCCGACTTCCTACGAGCAGTACTTC. The chain was built from TRBV6-1 and TRBJ2-7; the D call could be TRBD1 or TRBD2, with each sharing 5 bases. Reading the germline V gene gives CDR1 MNHNS and CDR2 SASEGT. From the cysteine through the phenylalanine, the CDR3 covers 15 amino acids. CDR3 DNA is the only sequence kept; it has 45 bases, read in frame from the first base. V is clipped by 4 bases and J by 1 base, and the sequence between their germline boundaries is 14 bases long.